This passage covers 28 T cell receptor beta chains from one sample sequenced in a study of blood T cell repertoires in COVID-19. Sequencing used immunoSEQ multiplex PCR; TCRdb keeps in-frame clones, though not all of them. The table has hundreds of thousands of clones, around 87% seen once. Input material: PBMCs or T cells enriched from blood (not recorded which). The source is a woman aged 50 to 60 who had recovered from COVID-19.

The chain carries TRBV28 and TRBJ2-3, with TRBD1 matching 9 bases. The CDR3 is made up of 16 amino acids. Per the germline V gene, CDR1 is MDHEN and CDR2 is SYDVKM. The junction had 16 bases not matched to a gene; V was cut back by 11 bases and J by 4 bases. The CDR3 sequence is CARTSLGTGSADTQYF. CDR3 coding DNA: TGTGCCCGCACCTCTCTGGGGACAGGGTCCGCAGATACGCAGTATTTT.

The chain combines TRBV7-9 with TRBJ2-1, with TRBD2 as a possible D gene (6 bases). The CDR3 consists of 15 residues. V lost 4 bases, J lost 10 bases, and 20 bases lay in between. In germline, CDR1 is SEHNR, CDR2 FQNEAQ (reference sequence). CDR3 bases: TGTGCCAGCAGCTCCCATCTTACCCCCGCGGGGGAGCAGTTCTTC. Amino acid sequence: CASSSHLTPAGEQFF. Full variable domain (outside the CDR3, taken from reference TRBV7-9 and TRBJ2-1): DTGVSQNPRHKITKRGQNVTFRCDPISEHNRLYWYRQTLGQGPEFLTYFQNEAQLEKSRLLSDRFSAERPKGSFSTLEIQRTEQGDSAMYLCASSSHLTPAGEQFFGPGTRLTVL.

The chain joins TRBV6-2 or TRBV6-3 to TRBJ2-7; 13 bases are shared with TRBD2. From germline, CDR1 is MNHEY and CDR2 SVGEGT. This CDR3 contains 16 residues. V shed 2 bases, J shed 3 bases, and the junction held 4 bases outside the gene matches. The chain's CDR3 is CASSYRTSGSIYEQYF. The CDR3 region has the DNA TGTGCCAGCAGTTACCGGACTAGCGGGAGTATCTACGAGCAGTACTTC.

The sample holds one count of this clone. CDR3 sequence reads: CASSSDWTSGYNEQFF. In nucleotides, the CDR3 is TGTGCCAGCAGCTCGGACTGGACTAGCGGATACAATGAGCAGTTCTTC. The V call is TRBV7-8, the J call TRBJ2-1; TRBD2 matches at 10 bases. Germline V gives CDR1 SGHVS, CDR2 FQNEAQ. V was pared by 4 bases and J by 4 bases, with 7 bases of the junction left unmatched. The CDR3 contains 16 residues.

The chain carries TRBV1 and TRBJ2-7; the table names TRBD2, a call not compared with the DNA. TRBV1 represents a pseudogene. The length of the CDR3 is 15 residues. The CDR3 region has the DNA TGCACCAGCAGCCAAGCGGGGGGGACGGGCTACGAGCAGTACTTC. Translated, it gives CTSSQAGGTGYEQYF.

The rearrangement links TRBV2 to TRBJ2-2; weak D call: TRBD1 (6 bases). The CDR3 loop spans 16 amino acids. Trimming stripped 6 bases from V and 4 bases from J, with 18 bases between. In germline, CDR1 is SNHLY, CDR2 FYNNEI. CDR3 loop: CASRGVAGAPTGELFF. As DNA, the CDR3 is TGTGCCAGCAGGGGGGTCGCAGGGGCCCCCACCGGGGAGCTGTTTTTT.

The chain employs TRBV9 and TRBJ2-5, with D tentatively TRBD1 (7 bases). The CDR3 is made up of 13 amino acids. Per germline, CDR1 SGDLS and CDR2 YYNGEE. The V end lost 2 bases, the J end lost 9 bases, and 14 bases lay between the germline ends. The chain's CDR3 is CASSVQGGDAQYF. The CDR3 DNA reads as TGTGCCAGCAGCGTCCAGGGGGGTGATGCCCAGTACTTC.

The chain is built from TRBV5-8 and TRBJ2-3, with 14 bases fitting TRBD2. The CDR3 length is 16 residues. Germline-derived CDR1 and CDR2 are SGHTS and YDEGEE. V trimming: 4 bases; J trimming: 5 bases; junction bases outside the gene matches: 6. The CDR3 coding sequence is TGTGCCAGCAGCCTGGGACTAGCGGGGGAGGGAGATACGCAGTATTTT. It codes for CASSLGLAGEGDTQYF.

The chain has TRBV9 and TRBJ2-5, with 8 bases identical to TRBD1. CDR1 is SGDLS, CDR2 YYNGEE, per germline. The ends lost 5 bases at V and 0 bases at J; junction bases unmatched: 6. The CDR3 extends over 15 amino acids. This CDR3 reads CASSETGEYQETQYF. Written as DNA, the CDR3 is TGTGCCAGCAGTGAGACAGGGGAGTACCAAGAGACCCAGTACTTC.

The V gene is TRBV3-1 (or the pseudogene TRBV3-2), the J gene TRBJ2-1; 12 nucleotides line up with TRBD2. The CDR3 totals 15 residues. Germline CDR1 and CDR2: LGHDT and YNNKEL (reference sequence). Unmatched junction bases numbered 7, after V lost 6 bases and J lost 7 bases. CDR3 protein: CASRLTSGSENEQFF. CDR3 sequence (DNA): TGTGCCAGCAGGTTGACTAGCGGGAGTGAGAATGAGCAGTTCTTC.

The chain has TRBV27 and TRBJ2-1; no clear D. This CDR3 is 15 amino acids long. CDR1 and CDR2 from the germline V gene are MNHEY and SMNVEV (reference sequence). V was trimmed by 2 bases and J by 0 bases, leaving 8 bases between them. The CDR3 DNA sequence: TGTGCCAGCAGTTTAGGCTGGAGCTCCTACAATGAGCAGTTCTTC. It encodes CASSLGWSSYNEQFF.

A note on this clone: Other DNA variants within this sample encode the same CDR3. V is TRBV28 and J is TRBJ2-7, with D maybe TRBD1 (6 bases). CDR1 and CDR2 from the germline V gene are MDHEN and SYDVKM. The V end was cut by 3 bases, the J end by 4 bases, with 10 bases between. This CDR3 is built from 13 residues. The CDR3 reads CASSLLQGYEQYF. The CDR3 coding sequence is TGTGCCAGCAGTTTGTTACAGGGTTACGAGCAGTACTTC.

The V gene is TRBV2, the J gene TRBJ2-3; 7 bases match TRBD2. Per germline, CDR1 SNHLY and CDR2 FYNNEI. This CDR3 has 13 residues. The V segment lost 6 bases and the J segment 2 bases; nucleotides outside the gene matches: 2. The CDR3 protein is CASRGDYTDTQYF. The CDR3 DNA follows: TGTGCCAGCAGAGGGGACTACACAGATACGCAGTATTTT.

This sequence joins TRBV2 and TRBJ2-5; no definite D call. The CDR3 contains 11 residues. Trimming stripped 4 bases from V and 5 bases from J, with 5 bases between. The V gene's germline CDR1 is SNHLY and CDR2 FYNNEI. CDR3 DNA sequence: TGTGCCAGCAGTGTTGAGGAGACCCAGTACTTC. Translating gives CASSVEETQYF.

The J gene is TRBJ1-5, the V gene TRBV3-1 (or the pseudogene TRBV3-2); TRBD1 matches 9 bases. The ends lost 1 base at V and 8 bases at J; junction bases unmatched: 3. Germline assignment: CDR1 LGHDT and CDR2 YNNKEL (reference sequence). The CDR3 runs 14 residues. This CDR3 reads CASSQVTGGKPQHF. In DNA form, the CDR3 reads TGTGCCAGCAGCCAAGTGACAGGGGGAAAGCCCCAGCATTTT.

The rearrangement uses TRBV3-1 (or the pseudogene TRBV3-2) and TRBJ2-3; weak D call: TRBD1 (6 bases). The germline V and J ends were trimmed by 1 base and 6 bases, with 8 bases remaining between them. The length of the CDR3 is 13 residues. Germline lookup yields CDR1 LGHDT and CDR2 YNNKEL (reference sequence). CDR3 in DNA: TGTGCCAGCAGCCAAGCAGGGGACGATACGCAGTATTTT. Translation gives CASSQAGDDTQYF.

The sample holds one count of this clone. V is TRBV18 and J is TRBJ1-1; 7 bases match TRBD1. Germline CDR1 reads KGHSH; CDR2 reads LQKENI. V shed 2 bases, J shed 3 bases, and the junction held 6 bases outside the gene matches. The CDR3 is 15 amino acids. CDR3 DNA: TGTGCCAGCTCACCAGCGACAGGGAGAGACACTGAAGCTTTCTTT. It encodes CASSPATGRDTEAFF.

The CDR3 DNA reads as TGTGCCAGCACCCCCACGGGGAGTCGGTGGGGCTACACCTTC. As protein: CASTPTGSRWGYTF. The rearrangement uses TRBV28 and TRBJ1-2; no clear D. The CDR3 contains 14 residues. The V gene's germline CDR1 is MDHEN and CDR2 SYDVKM. Trimming took off 7 bases at V and 8 bases at J, with 20 bases between the two ends.

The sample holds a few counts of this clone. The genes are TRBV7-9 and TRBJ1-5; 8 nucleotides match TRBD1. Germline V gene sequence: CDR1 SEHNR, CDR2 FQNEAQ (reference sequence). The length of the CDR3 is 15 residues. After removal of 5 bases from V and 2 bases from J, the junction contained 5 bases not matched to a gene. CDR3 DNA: TGTGCCAGCAGCCGGGACAGGTTCGGCAATCAGCCCCAGCATTTT. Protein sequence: CASSRDRFGNQPQHF.

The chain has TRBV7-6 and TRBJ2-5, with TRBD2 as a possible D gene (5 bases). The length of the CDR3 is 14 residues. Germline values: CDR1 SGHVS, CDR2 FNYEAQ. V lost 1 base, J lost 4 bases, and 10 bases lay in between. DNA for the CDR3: TGTGCCAGCAGCTTAGGGGAGTTTGTAGAGACCCAGTACTTC. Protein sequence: CASSLGEFVETQYF.

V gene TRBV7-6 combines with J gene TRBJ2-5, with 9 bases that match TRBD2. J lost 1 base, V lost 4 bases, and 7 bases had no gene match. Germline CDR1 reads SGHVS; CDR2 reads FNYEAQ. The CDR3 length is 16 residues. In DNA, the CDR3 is TGTGCCAGCAGCTCAGGGACTAGCTCTAGCCAAGAGACCCAGTACTTC. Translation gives CASSSGTSSSQETQYF.

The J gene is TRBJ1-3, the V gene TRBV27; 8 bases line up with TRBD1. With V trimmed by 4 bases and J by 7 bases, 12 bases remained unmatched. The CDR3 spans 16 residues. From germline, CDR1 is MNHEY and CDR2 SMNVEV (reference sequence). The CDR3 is CASSSYAGQEFNTIYF. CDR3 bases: TGTGCCAGCAGTTCCTATGCGGGACAGGAGTTCAACACCATATATTTT.

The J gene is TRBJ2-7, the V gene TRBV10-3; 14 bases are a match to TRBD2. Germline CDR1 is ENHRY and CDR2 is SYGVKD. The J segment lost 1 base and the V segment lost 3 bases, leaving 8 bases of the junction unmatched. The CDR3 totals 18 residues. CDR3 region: CAISDSGTSGSLSYEQYF. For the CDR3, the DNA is TGTGCCATCAGTGACTCCGGGACTAGCGGGAGCCTATCCTACGAGCAGTACTTC.

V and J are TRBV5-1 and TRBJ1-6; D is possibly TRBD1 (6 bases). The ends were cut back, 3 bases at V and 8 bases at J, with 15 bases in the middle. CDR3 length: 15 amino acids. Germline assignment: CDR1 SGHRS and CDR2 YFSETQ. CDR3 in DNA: TGCGCCAGCAGCTGGGGGCTCCCCGGGGATTCACCCCTCCACTTT. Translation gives CASSWGLPGDSPLHF.

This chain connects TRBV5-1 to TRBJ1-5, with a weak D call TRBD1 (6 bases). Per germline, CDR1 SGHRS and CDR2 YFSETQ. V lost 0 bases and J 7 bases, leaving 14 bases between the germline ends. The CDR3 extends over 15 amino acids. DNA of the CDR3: TGCGCCAGCAGCTTGGTTCCAGGGGTGCAGCAGCCCCAGCATTTT. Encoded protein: CASSLVPGVQQPQHF.

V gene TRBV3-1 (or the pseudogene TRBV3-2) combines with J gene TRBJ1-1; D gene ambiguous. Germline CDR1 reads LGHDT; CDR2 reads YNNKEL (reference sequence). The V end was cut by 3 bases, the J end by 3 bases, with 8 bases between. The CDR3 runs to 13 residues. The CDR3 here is CASSQVPDTEAFF. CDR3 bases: TGTGCCAGCAGCCAGGTTCCGGACACTGAAGCTTTCTTT.

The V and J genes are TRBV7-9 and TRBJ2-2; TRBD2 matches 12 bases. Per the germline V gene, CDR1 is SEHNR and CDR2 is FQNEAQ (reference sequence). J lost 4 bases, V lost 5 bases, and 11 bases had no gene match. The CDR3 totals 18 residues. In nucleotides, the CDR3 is TGTGCCAGCAGCCCGAATAGACTAGCGGGAGCTACCACCGGGGAGCTGTTTTTT. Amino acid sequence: CASSPNRLAGATTGELFF.

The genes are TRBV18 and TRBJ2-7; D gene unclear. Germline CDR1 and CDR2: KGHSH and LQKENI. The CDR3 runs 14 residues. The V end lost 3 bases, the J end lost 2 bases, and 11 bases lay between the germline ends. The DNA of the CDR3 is TGTGCCAGCTCACCCTACAGAGAGACCTACGAGCAGTACTTC. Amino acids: CASSPYRETYEQYF. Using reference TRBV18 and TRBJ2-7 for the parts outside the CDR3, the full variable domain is NAGVMQNPRHLVRRRGQEARLRCSPMKGHSHVYWYRQLPEEGLKFMVYLQKENIIDESGMPKERFSAEFPKEGPSILRIQQVVRGDSAAYFCASSPYRETYEQYFGPGTRLTVT.